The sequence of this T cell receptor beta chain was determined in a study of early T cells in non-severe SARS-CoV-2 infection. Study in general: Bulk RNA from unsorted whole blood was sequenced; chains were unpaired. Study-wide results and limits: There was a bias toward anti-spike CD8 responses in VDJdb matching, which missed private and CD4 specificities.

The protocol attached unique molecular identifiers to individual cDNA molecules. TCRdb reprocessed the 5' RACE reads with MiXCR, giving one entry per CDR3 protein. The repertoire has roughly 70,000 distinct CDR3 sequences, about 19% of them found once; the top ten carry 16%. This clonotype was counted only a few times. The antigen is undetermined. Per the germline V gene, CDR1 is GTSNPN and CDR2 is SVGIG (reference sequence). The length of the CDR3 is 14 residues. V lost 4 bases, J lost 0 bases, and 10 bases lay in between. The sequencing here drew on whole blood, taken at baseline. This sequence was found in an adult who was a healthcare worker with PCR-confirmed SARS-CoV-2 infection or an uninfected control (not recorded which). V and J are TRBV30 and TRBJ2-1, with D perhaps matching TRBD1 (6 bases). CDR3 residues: CAWKKDSSYNEQFF. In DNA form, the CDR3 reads TGTGCCTGGAAGAAGGACAGCTCCTACAATGAGCAGTTCTTC.